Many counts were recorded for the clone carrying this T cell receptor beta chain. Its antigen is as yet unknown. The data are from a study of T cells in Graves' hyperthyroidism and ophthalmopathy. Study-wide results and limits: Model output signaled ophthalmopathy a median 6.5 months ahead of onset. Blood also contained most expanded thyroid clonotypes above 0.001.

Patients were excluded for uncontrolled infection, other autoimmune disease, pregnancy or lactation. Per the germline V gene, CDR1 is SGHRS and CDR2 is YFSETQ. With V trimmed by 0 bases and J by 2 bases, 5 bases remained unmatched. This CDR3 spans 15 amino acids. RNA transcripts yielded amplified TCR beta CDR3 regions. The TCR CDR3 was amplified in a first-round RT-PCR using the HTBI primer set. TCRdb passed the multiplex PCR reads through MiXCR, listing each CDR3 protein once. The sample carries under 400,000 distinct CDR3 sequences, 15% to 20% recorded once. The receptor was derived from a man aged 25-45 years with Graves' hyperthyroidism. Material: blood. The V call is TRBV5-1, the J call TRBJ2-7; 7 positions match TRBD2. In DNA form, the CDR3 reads TGCGCCAGCAGCTTGGGGCTAGCGGAGGCCTACGAGCAGTACTTC. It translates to CASSLGLAEAYEQYF.